The 32 T cell receptor beta chains below come from one sample, sequenced in a study of T-cell memory formation after mild COVID-19. TCRdb re-analysed the 5' RACE reads in MiXCR, keeping a single row per CDR3 protein. The sample consists of roughly 120,000 distinct CDR3 sequences, roughly 15% of them appearing once. What was sequenced was PBMCs or a T cell subset sorted from them (not recorded which). These receptor sequences come from an adult woman who had mild COVID-19 (a few samples of this study predate the infection). Cell type and time point are not known.

In its sample, this clonotype was seen a few times. The chain combines TRBV7-3 with TRBJ2-1, with TRBD2 matching 7 bases. Germline V gene data show CDR1 as SGHTA and CDR2 as FQGTGA. V trimming: 2 bases; J trimming: 3 bases; junction bases outside the gene matches: 4. This CDR3 is 15 amino acids long. The CDR3 protein is CASSLGLGVYNEQFF. The CDR3 bases are TGTGCCAGCAGCTTAGGACTAGGGGTCTACAATGAGCAGTTCTTC.

CDR3 coding DNA: TGTGCCAGCAGAGAGGGAGAACCGAACACCGGGGAGCTGTTTTTT. Amino acids: CASREGEPNTGELFF. This chain connects TRBV12-3 or TRBV12-4 to TRBJ2-2, with a weak D call TRBD2 (5 bases). The V and J ends lost 6 bases and 0 bases respectively, with 11 bases between them. The CDR3 has 15 amino acids.

The chain joins TRBV7-3 to TRBJ2-6; 12 bases match TRBD2. CDR3 size: 17 residues. Trimming removed 2 bases from V and 1 base from J; junction bases left unmatched: 0. CDR1 and CDR2 from the germline V gene are SGHTA and FQGTGA. Here the CDR3 reads CASSLLAGGSGANVLTF. The CDR3 DNA follows: TGTGCCAGCAGCTTACTAGCGGGAGGGTCTGGGGCCAACGTCCTGACTTTC.

In this sample, this clonotype turned up a few times. V and J are TRBV24-1 and TRBJ2-3; tentative D call: TRBD2 (5 bases). The V and J ends lost 9 bases and 6 bases respectively, with 12 bases between them. Germline CDR1 KGHDR, CDR2 SFDVKD. This CDR3 has 12 residues. DNA for the CDR3: TGTGCCACCTCATCCGGGGAGGATACGCAGTATTTT. This encodes CATSSGEDTQYF.

The CDR3 nucleotides read TGTGCCAGCAGCCCTGGGACAACCAACTATGGCTACACCTTC. Translation gives CASSPGTTNYGYTF. This sequence joins TRBV3-1 and TRBJ1-2, with D possibly being TRBD1 (6 bases). V lost 4 bases and J lost 2, with 11 bases in between. The CDR3 sequence is 14 residues long. Germline V gene data show CDR1 as LGHDT and CDR2 as YNNKEL (reference sequence).

This chain's CDR3 is CASSLHRGNQPQHF. The CDR3 DNA follows: TGTGCCAGCTCACTACACCGTGGCAATCAGCCCCAGCATTTT. The chain carries TRBV18 and TRBJ1-5, with no clear D. Germline loops: CDR1 KGHSH, CDR2 LQKENI. The CDR3 consists of 14 residues. The V end lost 4 bases, the J end lost 2 bases, and 9 bases lay between the germline ends.

The chain is built from TRBV12-5 and TRBJ2-7; 8 bases map to TRBD2. J was trimmed by 0 bases and V by 2 bases; bases with no gene match: 6. The CDR3 has 16 amino acids. Germline V gene lookup returns CDR1 LGHNT and CDR2 FRNRAP. Here the CDR3 reads CASGLRLAGASYEQYF. In nucleotides, the CDR3 is TGTGCTAGTGGTTTGAGGCTAGCGGGTGCCTCCTACGAGCAGTACTTC.

In its sample, this clonotype was seen a few times. CDR3 amino acids: CASSAGTGTSGPTYAVQYF. DNA for the CDR3: TGTGCCAGCAGCGCTGGCACCGGGACTAGCGGCCCCACCTATGCTGTTCAGTACTTC. This chain uses TRBV9 with TRBJ2-7, with 11 bases fitting TRBD2. Germline lookup yields CDR1 SGDLS and CDR2 YYNGEE. The CDR3 has 19 amino acids. The V segment lost 3 bases and the J segment 10 bases; nucleotides outside the gene matches: 24.

The chain employs TRBV5-1 and TRBJ2-3; 7 bases fit TRBD2. The CDR3 consists of 16 residues. Germline CDR1 is SGHRS and CDR2 is YFSETQ. V lost 0 bases to trimming and J lost 6 bases; unmatched junction nucleotides: 10. The CDR3: CASSLDSAGPGDTQYF. The CDR3 region has the DNA TGCGCCAGCAGCTTGGACTCAGCGGGGCCCGGCGATACGCAGTATTTT.

This clonotype was seen at least ten times. The chain combines TRBV5-1 with TRBJ1-6; D remains ambiguous. With 0 bases removed from V and 0 bases from J, the gap between germline ends came to 7 bases. The CDR3 consists of 16 residues. From germline, CDR1 is SGHRS and CDR2 YFSETQ. CDR3 in DNA: TGCGCCAGCAGCTTGGACGGAAGCTCCTATAATTCACCCCTCCACTTT. Its protein is CASSLDGSSYNSPLHF.

This clonotype appeared a few times. The V gene is TRBV19, the J gene TRBJ1-1; TRBD1 agrees at 10 bases. Looked up from germline, CDR1 is LNHDA and CDR2 is SQIVND (reference sequence). Germline trimming cut 5 bases from V and 4 bases from J; bases unmatched to any gene: 10. This CDR3 region has 16 residues. The chain's CDR3 is CASSSQGQGFATEAFF. DNA of the CDR3: TGTGCCAGTAGTTCCCAGGGACAGGGGTTTGCCACTGAAGCTTTCTTT.

This chain links TRBV4-2 with TRBJ2-5; unclear D gene. The CDR3 runs 14 residues. Trimming stripped 1 base from V and 5 bases from J, with 11 bases between. Germline V gives CDR1 LGHNA, CDR2 YNFKEQ. The CDR3 region is CASSQAGQPETQYF. Written as DNA, the CDR3 is TGTGCCAGCAGCCAAGCTGGTCAGCCGGAGACCCAGTACTTC.

This clonotype was observed a handful of times. The chain recombines TRBV19 with TRBJ1-2; no clear D. V was cut by 4 bases and J by 12 bases, with 9 bases left in between. CDR1 and CDR2 from the germline V gene are LNHDA and SQIVND (reference sequence). The CDR3 is 10 amino acids. CDR3 amino acids: CASSNGRNTF. The CDR3 DNA reads TGTGCCAGTAGTAACGGACGTAACACCTTC.

This clonotype appeared a few times. The V and J genes are TRBV10-3 and TRBJ2-1; TRBD2 matches 7 bases. V was clipped by 6 bases and J by 2 bases; unmatched bases: 7. This CDR3 contains 15 residues. Germline V gives CDR1 ENHRY, CDR2 SYGVKD. The CDR3 DNA sequence: TGTGCCATCAGACCGACTAGCCTAACCTACAATGAGCAGTTCTTC. Its protein is CAIRPTSLTYNEQFF.

The chain has TRBV12-5 and TRBJ2-3; the match to TRBD1 covers 8 bases. This CDR3 has 17 residues. Germline CDR1 reads LGHNT; CDR2 reads FRNRAP. Germline trimming cut 6 bases from V and 4 bases from J; bases unmatched to any gene: 15. The chain's CDR3 is CASGQNSARGQSDTQYF. The CDR3 region has the DNA TGTGCTAGTGGACAAAACTCGGCCAGGGGGCAGTCAGATACGCAGTATTTT.

The J gene is TRBJ2-3, the V gene TRBV6-2 or TRBV6-3; TRBD2 agrees at 7 bases. This CDR3 is built from 15 residues. The junction had 7 bases not matched to a gene; V was cut back by 6 bases and J by 1 base. The V gene's germline CDR1 is MNHEY and CDR2 SVGEGT. CDR3 sequence reads: CASRPAGWGTDTQYF. The CDR3, as DNA: TGTGCCAGCAGACCAGCGGGATGGGGCACAGATACGCAGTATTTT.

The rearrangement links TRBV6-2 or TRBV6-3 to TRBJ2-1, with 8 bases aligning to TRBD1. V gave up 9 bases and J gave up 13 bases; unmatched junction bases: 8. Germline CDR1 and CDR2: MNHEY and SVGEGT. There are 11 residues in the CDR3. CDR3 bases: TGTGCCAGACAACCGGGACAGGTACAGTTCTTC. Translating it yields CARQPGQVQFF.

The chain uses TRBV30 and TRBJ1-1, with a tentative D call TRBD1 (6 bases). This CDR3 comprises 15 residues. Trimming shortened V by 2 bases and J by 4 bases, and 17 bases separated the two germline ends. Germline V gene lookup returns CDR1 GTSNPN and CDR2 SVGIG (reference sequence). CDR3 nucleotides: TGTGCCTGGAGTTCCGGGCCGGGCAGGGGCACTGAAGCTTTCTTT. This translates into CAWSSGPGRGTEAFF. The variable domain in full, with the rest retrieved from reference TRBV30 and TRBJ1-1, is SQTIHQWPATLVQPVGSPLSLECTVEGTSNPNLYWYRQAAGRGLQLLFYSVGIGQISSEVPQNLSASRPQDRQFILSSKKLLLSDSGFYLCAWSSGPGRGTEAFFGQGTRLTVV.

This sequence joins TRBV7-8 and TRBJ2-5; D is ambiguous. V dropped 5 bases and J dropped 1 base, with 17 bases sitting between them. In germline, CDR1 is SGHVS, CDR2 FQNEAQ. The CDR3 totals 16 residues. This CDR3 is CASSLNMAGSQETQYF. CDR3 coding DNA: TGTGCCAGCAGCCTCAATATGGCAGGTAGCCAAGAGACCCAGTACTTC.

The V call is TRBV21-1, the J call TRBJ2-1; the DNA was not compared with TRBD2, the D call given in the table. TRBV21-1 is assigned pseudogene status. The CDR3 loop spans 15 amino acids. CDR3 nucleotides: TGTGCCAGCAGCTCCCAGAGGGCAGGGCAGAATGAGCAGTTCTTC. This gives the protein CASSSQRAGQNEQFF.

As to this clonotype: At one of its ends the junction is not consistent with the germline gene, which may arise from a read error. The chain is built from TRBV5-5 and TRBJ2-1, with D maybe TRBD2 (6 bases). The germline V gene encodes CDR1 SGHKS and CDR2 YYEKEE (reference sequence). The CDR3 has 15 residues. As DNA, the CDR3 is TGTGCCATCAGCTTGCAGGTCGGTGGGGGGAATGAGCAGTTCTTC. Protein: CAISLQVGGGNEQFF.

There are many counts of this clonotype. The V call is TRBV15, the J call TRBJ2-3; D is perhaps TRBD1 or TRBD2 (5 bases each). CDR1 is LNHNV and CDR2 is YYDKDF in the germline V gene (reference sequence). The CDR3 is 14 amino acids. Trimming removed 5 bases from V and 5 bases from J, with 14 bases in between. The CDR3 protein is CATSRGRRIDTQYF. The CDR3 nucleotides read TGTGCCACCAGCCGGGGCCGAAGAATAGATACGCAGTATTTT.

This clonotype has more than one count but fewer than ten. This rearrangement joins TRBV7-2 to TRBJ2-5, with TRBD2 matching over 9 bases. CDR1 and CDR2 (germline): SGHTA, FQGNSA. J gave up 5 bases and V 5 bases, and 6 bases lay outside the gene matches. The CDR3 consists of 14 residues. The CDR3 reads CASSRLAAVETQYF. DNA of the CDR3: TGTGCCAGCAGCCGACTAGCGGCTGTGGAGACCCAGTACTTC.

This clonotype was counted only a few times. V is TRBV14 and J is TRBJ2-1; D not certain. Trimming cost V 9 bases and J 6 bases, with 18 bases left between them. Germline V lookup: CDR1 SGHDN, CDR2 FVKESK. CDR3 length equals 14 residues. The CDR3 loop reads CASNLDSSSNEQFF. As DNA, the CDR3 is TGTGCCAGTAACCTCGACTCAAGCAGCAATGAGCAGTTCTTC.

The gene calls are TRBV7-9 and TRBJ1-6, with 8 bases that match TRBD1. Unmatched junction bases numbered 6, after V lost 1 base and J lost 13 bases. Germline assignment: CDR1 SEHNR and CDR2 FQNEAQ (reference sequence). There are 14 residues in the CDR3. The CDR3 loop reads CASSLGRGQTPLHF. CDR3 nucleotides: TGTGCCAGCAGCTTAGGCAGGGGGCAGACGCCCCTCCACTTT.

This chain joins TRBV3-1 and TRBJ2-7; D ambiguous. V dropped 4 bases and J dropped 4 bases, with 14 bases sitting between them. CDR3 size: 14 residues. The germline V gene has CDR1 LGHDT and CDR2 YNNKEL (reference sequence). The CDR3 spells CASSLGPKEYEQYF. CDR3 bases: TGTGCCAGCAGCCTAGGTCCCAAAGAGTACGAGCAGTACTTC.

The V and J genes are TRBV5-1 and TRBJ2-1; TRBD1 agrees at 7 bases. This CDR3 is built from 14 residues. Germline assignment: CDR1 SGHRS and CDR2 YFSETQ. Losses at the gene ends were 2 bases for V and 5 bases for J; bases not matched to a gene: 4. As DNA, the CDR3 is TGCGCCAGCAGCTTTGGAGACAGGGACAATGAGCAGTTCTTC. The encoded protein is CASSFGDRDNEQFF.

This chain links TRBV9 with TRBJ2-2; 13 bases match TRBD2. CDR1 and CDR2 (germline): SGDLS, YYNGEE. The CDR3 is 17 amino acids. V lost 2 bases to trimming and J lost 4 bases; unmatched junction nucleotides: 5. CDR3 sequence reads: CASSVSRLAGGTGELFF. CDR3 DNA: TGTGCCAGCAGCGTCTCCCGACTAGCGGGGGGCACCGGGGAGCTGTTTTTT.

The chain links TRBV5-1 to TRBJ1-3; D is unclear. Germline V CDR1 and CDR2: SGHRS, YFSETQ. There are 13 residues in the CDR3. Between the trimmed V and J ends, which lost 1 base and 3 bases, there was a span of 5 bases. The CDR3 spells CASSLHFGNTIYF. In DNA form, the CDR3 reads TGCGCCAGCAGCTTGCACTTTGGAAACACCATATATTTT.

The V call is TRBV7-9, the J call TRBJ2-3; D is ambiguous. Germline V gene data show CDR1 as SEHNR and CDR2 as FQNEAQ (reference sequence). Trimming pared 5 bases from V and 0 bases from J, leaving 12 bases between. This CDR3 comprises 15 residues. CDR3 sequence (DNA): TGTGCCAGCAGCCCCCGGCTGTCTAGCACAGATACGCAGTATTTT. This sequence encodes CASSPRLSSTDTQYF.

This clonotype has just a few counts. This rearrangement joins TRBV4-1 to TRBJ2-1, with 12 bases matching TRBD2. CDR1 MGHRA and CDR2 YSYEKL come from the germline V gene. CDR3 size: 20 residues. Trimming at V came to 0 bases and at J to 0 bases, leaving 9 bases not matched to a gene. The CDR3 reads CASSQEVLAGGPRSYNEQFF. Written as DNA, the CDR3 is TGCGCCAGCAGCCAAGAGGTCCTAGCGGGAGGGCCCCGCTCCTACAATGAGCAGTTCTTC.

This clonotype occurred many times. The rearrangement links TRBV6-2 or TRBV6-3 to TRBJ2-7, with unresolved D. This CDR3 has 15 residues. V was clipped by 2 bases and J by 2 bases, with 13 bases between them. CDR1 MNHEY and CDR2 SVGEGT come from the germline V gene. For the CDR3, the DNA is TGTGCCAGCAGTTACCTCGGAACCGCCGCCTACGAGCAGTACTTC. Amino acids: CASSYLGTAAYEQYF.